The 20 T cell receptor beta chains presented below share a single source sample, sequenced in a study of regulatory T cells in long-lasting Graves disease. Time point meaning: persistent/refractory GD, antithyroid drugs over 5 years with positive TRAb. Extracted PBMC RNA gave rise to the TCR library. The TCR beta library used iRepertoire HTBI primers with Arm-PCR amplification of CDR3. Each CDR3 protein gets one entry after TCRdb re-called the multiplex PCR reads with MiXCR. The table records over 650,000 distinct CDR3 sequences, around 30% of them present only once. The material was peripheral blood mononuclear cells (PBMCs), obtained when the disease was refractory, from a patient treated with antithyroid drugs. The receptors derive from a female donor with Graves disease.

This clonotype appeared a few times. V gene TRBV20-1 combines with J gene TRBJ1-1; D may be TRBD1 (5 bases). This CDR3 spans 15 amino acids. V dropped 5 bases and J dropped 0 bases, with 16 bases sitting between them. The germline gives CDR1 DFQATT, CDR2 SNEGSKA (reference sequence). The DNA of the CDR3 is TGCAGTGCTTCTACTTTGACAGCCTTGAACACTGAAGCTTTCTTT. It encodes CSASTLTALNTEAFF.

V usage is TRBV7-9 and J usage is TRBJ1-1; TRBD1 matches at 8 bases. The CDR3 sequence is 16 residues long. J was trimmed by 2 bases and V by 4 bases; bases with no gene match: 9. Germline CDR1 SEHNR, CDR2 FQNEAQ (reference sequence). The CDR3 DNA reads as TGTGCCAGCAGCTCCCCCGGACAGGGTCTTAACACTGAAGCTTTCTTT. It codes for CASSSPGQGLNTEAFF.

The table lists this clonotype with a count of one. This chain uses TRBV11-2 with TRBJ1-1; D gene uncertain. Germline assignment: CDR1 SGHAT and CDR2 FQNNGV. This CDR3 region has 14 residues. V gave up 5 bases and J gave up 4 bases, with 14 bases separating them. The CDR3 reads CASSPRVRSTEAFF. In DNA form, the CDR3 reads TGTGCCAGCAGCCCACGAGTGCGGAGCACTGAAGCTTTCTTT.

The V call is TRBV29-1, the J call TRBJ1-1; D may be TRBD1 (6 bases). CDR1 and CDR2 from the germline V gene are SQVTM and ANQGSEA. The length of the CDR3 is 14 residues. Trimming removed 4 bases at V and 3 bases at J, with 15 bases between. The CDR3 region is CSVVGGPAYTEAFF. The CDR3 DNA reads TGCAGCGTTGTGGGGGGGCCCGCTTACACTGAAGCTTTCTTT.

There are many counts of this clonotype. The V gene is TRBV28, the J gene TRBJ1-1, with D perhaps TRBD1 (5 bases). The CDR3 sequence is 13 residues long. Trimming left V 5 bases short and J 3 bases short, with 10 bases between. CDR1 is MDHEN and CDR2 is SYDVKM in the germline V gene. The CDR3 protein is CASSGAWDTEAFF. The CDR3 DNA reads TGTGCCAGCAGTGGGGCGTGGGACACTGAAGCTTTCTTT.

This clonotype has a handful of counts. The chain carries TRBV20-1 and TRBJ1-3; weak D call: TRBD1 (5 bases). Germline values: CDR1 DFQATT, CDR2 SNEGSKA (reference sequence). The CDR3 consists of 15 residues. V lost 1 base, J lost 0 bases, and 10 bases lay in between. In nucleotides, the CDR3 is TGCAGTGCTAGAGGGGGCAGCCGCTCTGGAAACACCATATATTTT. Translation: CSARGGSRSGNTIYF.

This sequence joins TRBV20-1 and TRBJ1-1; unclear D gene. The germline V and J ends were trimmed by 0 bases and 3 bases, with 8 bases remaining between them. Germline V gives CDR1 DFQATT, CDR2 SNEGSKA (reference sequence). This CDR3 has 13 residues. The CDR3 sequence: CSARDAIHTEAFF. The CDR3 DNA is TGCAGTGCTAGAGATGCGATTCACACTGAAGCTTTCTTT.

In its sample, this clonotype was seen many times. V gene TRBV28 combines with J gene TRBJ1-2; D not resolved. CDR3 size: 13 residues. Trimming stripped 5 bases from V and 5 bases from J, with 12 bases between. Germline V gene sequence: CDR1 MDHEN, CDR2 SYDVKM. The CDR3 sequence: CASSGSNSYGYTF. The DNA of the CDR3 is TGTGCCAGCAGTGGATCAAACTCTTATGGCTACACCTTC.

V gene TRBV29-1 combines with J gene TRBJ1-4; no firm D call. Per germline, CDR1 SQVTM and CDR2 ANQGSEA. The CDR3 length is 14 residues. V lost 4 bases and J 7 bases, leaving 16 bases between the germline ends. CDR3: CSVAPGSGREKLFF. The CDR3 DNA follows: TGCAGCGTTGCCCCCGGGTCCGGACGTGAAAAACTGTTTTTT.

The chain has TRBV30 and TRBJ2-7; possibly TRBD1 for D (6 bases). CDR1 is GTSNPN and CDR2 is SVGIG in the germline V gene (reference sequence). This CDR3 is 13 amino acids long. The ends were cut back, 2 bases at V and 5 bases at J, with 13 bases in the middle. CDR3 loop: CAWSRGYRNEQYF. For the CDR3, the DNA is TGTGCCTGGAGTAGGGGGTACCGCAACGAGCAGTACTTC.

This clonotype was seen ten or more times. DNA of the CDR3: TGTGCCAGCAGCCGGGCGATCCCGGGACAGGGGTGGGCCGAGCAGTACTTC. Protein product: CASSRAIPGQGWAEQYF. The chain is built from TRBV7-9 and TRBJ2-7; 10 bases line up with TRBD1. This CDR3 spans 17 amino acids. Germline values: CDR1 SEHNR, CDR2 FQNEAQ (reference sequence). Trimming cost V 5 bases and J 6 bases; bases outside gene matches: 16. The full variable domain, its missing parts supplied by reference TRBV7-9 and TRBJ2-7, is DTGVSQNPRHKITKRGQNVTFRCDPISEHNRLYWYRQTLGQGPEFLTYFQNEAQLEKSRLLSDRFSAERPKGSFSTLEIQRTEQGDSAMYLCASSRAIPGQGWAEQYFGPGTRLTVT.

This sequence joins TRBV6-5 and TRBJ1-5, with D tentatively TRBD1 (5 bases). Trimming pared 4 bases from V and 5 bases from J, leaving 15 bases between. Germline CDR1 MNHEY, CDR2 SVGAGI. The CDR3 is 15 residues long. CDR3 nucleotides: TGTGCCAGCAGTTCCGACGGGACTCACTATCAGCCCCAGCATTTT. This codes for CASSSDGTHYQPQHF.

V and J are TRBV27 and TRBJ1-1; TRBD1 is a possible D gene (6 bases). In germline, CDR1 is MNHEY, CDR2 SMNVEV (reference sequence). V lost 6 bases to trimming and J lost 2 bases, with 16 bases between them. The CDR3 is made up of 15 amino acids. The CDR3 region is CASSLTQDRNTEAFF. CDR3 in DNA: TGTGCCAGCAGCCTTACCCAGGACAGAAACACTGAAGCTTTCTTT.

This chain connects TRBV4-2 to TRBJ1-5, with D possibly being TRBD1 (5 bases). Germline V gives CDR1 LGHNA, CDR2 YNFKEQ. The CDR3 runs to 13 residues. V gave up 4 bases and J gave up 7 bases, with 11 bases separating them. CDR3 sequence: CASSRGLEQPQHF. The CDR3 DNA is TGTGCCAGCAGCCGGGGCCTAGAGCAGCCCCAGCATTTT.

This clonotype appeared a few times. V gene TRBV5-4 combines with J gene TRBJ2-5, with TRBD2 identical over 9 bases. J lost 3 bases, V lost 6 bases, and 9 bases had no gene match. Per the germline V gene, CDR1 is SGHNT and CDR2 is YYREEE (reference sequence). CDR3 length equals 15 residues. The CDR3 bases are TGTGCCAGCAAAGCGGGAGGACTCCTAGAAGAGACCCAGTACTTC. It specifies CASKAGGLLEETQYF.

This clonotype was detected a few times. The rearrangement links TRBV12-3 or TRBV12-4 to TRBJ2-2, with unresolved D. The CDR3 is 14 residues long. The germline V and J ends were trimmed by 6 bases and 5 bases, with 13 bases remaining between them. CDR3 in DNA: TGTGCCAGCAGGAAGGACCCGGAGACCGGGGAGCTGTTTTTT. This gives the protein CASRKDPETGELFF.

CDR3 residues: CAWSVGRSNTGELFF. CDR3 nucleotide sequence: TGTGCCTGGAGTGTAGGAAGATCGAACACCGGGGAGCTGTTTTTT. The rearrangement joins TRBV30 to TRBJ2-2; D remains unclear. Per germline, CDR1 GTSNPN and CDR2 SVGIG (reference sequence). With 0 bases removed from V and 0 bases from J, the gap between germline ends came to 8 bases. This CDR3 region has 15 residues.

This clonotype was observed a few times. V usage is TRBV28 and J usage is TRBJ1-1; no definite D call. The ends were cut back, 8 bases at V and 5 bases at J, with 9 bases in the middle. Germline V gene lookup returns CDR1 MDHEN and CDR2 SYDVKM. CDR3 length: 11 residues. CDR3 loop: CASVLGTEAFF. The CDR3, as DNA: TGTGCCAGCGTGCTGGGAACTGAAGCTTTCTTT. Using reference TRBV28 and TRBJ1-1 for the parts outside the CDR3, the full variable domain is DVKVTQSSRYLVKRTGEKVFLECVQDMDHENMFWYRQDPGLGLRLIYFSYDVKMKEKGDIPEGYSVSREKKERFSLILESASTNQTSMYLCASVLGTEAFFGQGTRLTVV.

This sequence joins TRBV5-1 and TRBJ1-5; TRBD1 is a possible D gene (6 bases). This CDR3 spans 15 amino acids. Germline-derived CDR1 and CDR2 are SGHRS and YFSETQ. Trimming pared 5 bases from V and 0 bases from J, leaving 12 bases between. The CDR3 reads CASSVDSNSNQPQHF. In DNA form, the CDR3 reads TGCGCCAGCAGTGTGGACAGCAATAGCAATCAGCCCCAGCATTTT.

The chain couples TRBV5-5 to TRBJ1-5, with D possibly being TRBD1 (5 bases). V lost 4 bases to trimming and J lost 4 bases, with 15 bases between them. The CDR3 has 15 amino acids. Germline V gene lookup returns CDR1 SGHKS and CDR2 YYEKEE (reference sequence). The chain's CDR3 is CASSAGRNINQPQHF. As DNA, the CDR3 is TGTGCCAGCAGCGCGGGACGGAACATTAATCAGCCCCAGCATTTT.